This T cell receptor beta chain appears in the sequencing data of a study of sequential checkpoint blockade in melanoma. Profiling relied on immunoSEQ multiplex PCR, and the TCRdb table lists in-frame clones only, not all of them. The data show over 25,000 clones, around 77% seen once. Germline loops: CDR1 SNHLY, CDR2 FYNNEI. This CDR3 region has 16 residues. The junction had 11 bases not matched to a gene; V was cut back by 5 bases and J by 4 bases. Treatment reported: randomized to nivolumab then ipilimumab (arm A) or the reverse (arm B). The sample in question was CD8+ T cells sorted from blood (inferred from file names), obtained from a patient given nivolumab and ipilimumab in sequence. The rearrangement joins TRBV2 to TRBJ2-5; TRBD1 matches 9 bases. This TCR derives from a human donor with melanoma. The CDR3 here is CASSPLGQGLRETQYF. Written as DNA, the CDR3 is TGTGCCAGCAGTCCCCTGGGACAGGGTTTACGAGAGACCCAGTACTTC. Filled out from reference TRBV2 and TRBJ2-5, the complete variable domain reads EPEVTQTPSHQVTQMGQEVILRCVPISNHLYFYWYRQILGQKVEFLVSFYNNEISEKSEIFDDQFSVERPDGSNFTLKIRSTKLEDSAMYFCASSPLGQGLRETQYFGPGTRLLVL.